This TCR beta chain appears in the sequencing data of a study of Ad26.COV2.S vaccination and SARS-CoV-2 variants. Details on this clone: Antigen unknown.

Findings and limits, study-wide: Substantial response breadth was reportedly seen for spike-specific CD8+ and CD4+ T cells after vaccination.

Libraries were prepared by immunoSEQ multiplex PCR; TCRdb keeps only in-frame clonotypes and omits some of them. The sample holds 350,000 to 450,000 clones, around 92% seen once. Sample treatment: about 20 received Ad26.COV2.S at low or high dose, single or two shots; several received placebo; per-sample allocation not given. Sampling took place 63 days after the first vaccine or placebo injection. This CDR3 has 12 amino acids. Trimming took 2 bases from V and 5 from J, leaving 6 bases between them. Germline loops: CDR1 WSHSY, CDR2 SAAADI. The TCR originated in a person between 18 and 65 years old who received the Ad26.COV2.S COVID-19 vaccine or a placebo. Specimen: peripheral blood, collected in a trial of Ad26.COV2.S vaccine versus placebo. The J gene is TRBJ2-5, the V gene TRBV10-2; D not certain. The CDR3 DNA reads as TGCGCCAGCAGTGAGATGAGGGAGACCCAGTACTTC. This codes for CASSEMRETQYF.